These 6 T cell receptor beta chains were all obtained from the same sample, sequenced in a study of neoadjuvant anti-PD-1 for oral cavity cancer. TCRdb's table, derived via immunoSEQ multiplex PCR, lists solely in-frame clones and lacks some. The sample yields about 14,000 clones, roughly two thirds seen once. The material sequenced was PBMCs, taken before nivolumab (anti-PD-1) treatment. These receptors originate from a person aged 40 to 85 with oral cavity squamous cell carcinoma.

This clone was counted only a few times. This chain uses TRBV9 with TRBJ1-3; D might be TRBD1 (5 bases). V was trimmed by 0 bases and J by 0 bases, leaving 10 bases between them. The CDR3 runs to 16 residues. Germline loops: CDR1 SGDLS, CDR2 YYNGEE. This CDR3 reads CASSVGGTASGNTIYF. Here the CDR3 DNA reads TGTGCCAGCAGCGTAGGAGGGACCGCCTCTGGAAACACCATATATTTT.

V is TRBV6-5 and J is TRBJ2-7; no clear D gene. Trimming stripped 2 bases from V and 4 bases from J, with 9 bases between. The CDR3 is 13 residues long. CDR1 is MNHEY, CDR2 SVGAGI, per germline. The CDR3 reads CASSYARGYEQYF. CDR3 sequence (DNA): TGTGCCAGCAGTTACGCGCGCGGATACGAGCAGTACTTC.

The V gene is TRBV6-5, the J gene TRBJ1-1; D unclear. The CDR3 extends over 11 amino acids. Germline lookup yields CDR1 MNHEY and CDR2 SVGAGI. V lost 8 bases and J 5 bases, leaving 9 bases between the germline ends. The CDR3 DNA follows: TGTGCCAGCGGATTGGCAACTGAAGCTTTCTTT. This encodes CASGLATEAFF.

This chain links TRBV6-1 with TRBJ2-3, with D maybe TRBD1 (5 bases). Trimming removed 4 bases at V and 8 bases at J, with 16 bases between. Germline-derived CDR1 and CDR2 are MNHNS and SASEGT. The CDR3 is 14 residues long. The CDR3 DNA reads as TGTGCCAGCAGTGTAGGTCAGGGTTATGGTACGCAGTATTTT. Its translation is CASSVGQGYGTQYF.

The genes are TRBV5-4 and TRBJ2-1, with 9 bases matching TRBD2. The CDR3 consists of 16 residues. V shed 3 bases, J shed 5 bases, and the junction held 9 bases outside the gene matches. Germline lookup yields CDR1 SGHNT and CDR2 YYREEE (reference sequence). The CDR3, as DNA: TGTGCCAGCAGCTCGACGGGCGGGAGGGCTCACAATGAGCAGTTCTTC. Amino acid sequence: CASSSTGGRAHNEQFF.

The rearrangement uses TRBV12-1 and TRBJ1-2. TRBV12-1 represents a pseudogene. This CDR3 comprises 15 residues. CDR3 sequence reads: CASSPPSLGGVGSTF. The CDR3, as DNA: TGTGCCAGCAGCCCCCCCTCCCTCGGGGGGGTGGGCTCTACCTTC.